These 12 T cell receptor beta chains share one sample of origin, sequenced in a study of blood T cell dynamics during melanoma immunotherapy. Time point given: week 3, after first cycle of checkpoint inhibitor. The assay was immunoSEQ multiplex PCR, and TCRdb's table has in-frame clones only and misses some. This table has 25,000 to 30,000 clones, approximately 80% appearing once. The sample was blood, taken from a patient treated with checkpoint blockade. The receptors here all came from a human donor with melanoma.

The chain employs TRBV27 and TRBJ1-1; 12 bases line up with TRBD1. V lost 11 bases to trimming and J lost 7 bases; unmatched junction nucleotides: 8. This CDR3 spans 13 amino acids. Germline V lookup: CDR1 MNHEY, CDR2 SMNVEV (reference sequence). The CDR3 protein is CAAKGQGAGEAFF. Here the CDR3 DNA reads TGTGCCGCTAAGGGACAGGGGGCGGGTGAAGCTTTCTTT.

The rearrangement joins TRBV4-2 to TRBJ2-3, with TRBD2 identical over 10 bases. Per germline, CDR1 LGHNA and CDR2 YNFKEQ. The J segment lost 5 bases and the V segment lost 5 bases, leaving 13 bases of the junction unmatched. The CDR3 runs 17 residues. CDR3 region: CASSETSGSYREDTQYF. The CDR3 nucleotides read TGTGCCAGCAGCGAGACTAGCGGGTCCTATCGGGAAGATACGCAGTATTTT.

The chain has TRBV5-4 and TRBJ1-2, with 8 bases that match TRBD1. The CDR3 runs to 14 residues. CDR1 and CDR2 from the germline V gene are SGHNT and YYREEE (reference sequence). V dropped 3 bases and J dropped 3; count of bases not matched to a gene: 4. The CDR3 region has the DNA TGTGCCAGCAGCTACAAGACAGGGGACTATGGCTACACCTTC. Translated: CASSYKTGDYGYTF.

V and J are TRBV6-1 and TRBJ2-3; maybe TRBD2 (5 bases). The V end was cut by 3 bases, the J end by 9 bases, with 19 bases between. This CDR3 is 15 amino acids long. Germline loops: CDR1 MNHNS, CDR2 SASEGT. DNA for the CDR3: TGTGCCAGCAGTGACTTAAAGGTAGTACGCGGGACGCAGTATTTT. This codes for CASSDLKVVRGTQYF.

The V gene is TRBV10-3, the J gene TRBJ2-2; D is uncertain. The CDR3 loop spans 14 amino acids. Deletions cut 10 bases from V and 5 bases from J, with 17 bases between. CDR1 is ENHRY and CDR2 is SYGVKD in the germline V gene. The CDR3 here is CATIDGPATGELFF. The CDR3 DNA sequence: TGTGCCACCATAGACGGCCCGGCGACCGGGGAGCTGTTTTTT.

CDR3 in amino acids: CASSEVGNSYNEQFF. Here the CDR3 DNA reads TGTGCCAGCAGTGAAGTGGGGAATTCCTACAATGAGCAGTTCTTC. V gene TRBV6-1 combines with J gene TRBJ2-1; the D is unclear. The CDR3 is 15 residues long. Germline CDR1 is MNHNS and CDR2 is SASEGT. Trimming removed 1 base from V and 1 base from J, with 8 bases in between.

The chain couples TRBV7-2 to TRBJ1-5, with D unclear. This CDR3 comprises 13 residues. Trimming took 4 bases from V and 5 from J, leaving 9 bases between them. Germline V gives CDR1 SGHTA, CDR2 FQGNSA. This CDR3 reads CASSSEGYQPQHF. The CDR3 DNA follows: TGTGCCAGCAGCTCCGAAGGGTATCAGCCCCAGCATTTT.

This clone is termed medium-sized. The chain carries TRBV9 and TRBJ2-2; no definite D call. Looked up from germline, CDR1 is SGDLS and CDR2 is YYNGEE. This CDR3 contains 14 residues. V lost 0 bases and J 0 bases, leaving 3 bases between the germline ends. CDR3 protein: CASSVGTNTGELFF. The CDR3 DNA reads TGTGCCAGCAGCGTAGGAACGAACACCGGGGAGCTGTTTTTT. Complete variable domain (other parts from reference TRBV9 and TRBJ2-2): DSGVTQTPKHLITATGQRVTLRCSPRSGDLSVYWYQQSLDQGLQFLIQYYNGEERAKGNILERFSAQQFPDLHSELNLSSLELGDSALYFCASSVGTNTGELFFGEGSRLTVL.

The rearrangement links TRBV28 to TRBJ2-7; no firm D call. Germline CDR1 is MDHEN and CDR2 is SYDVKM. This CDR3 contains 13 residues. The V end lost 2 bases, the J end lost 3 bases, and 8 bases lay between the germline ends. The CDR3 DNA reads TGTGCCAGCAGTTTAAACCCCGGCTACGAGCAGTACTTC. Amino acids: CASSLNPGYEQYF. Full variable domain (missing parts from reference TRBV28 and TRBJ2-7): DVKVTQSSRYLVKRTGEKVFLECVQDMDHENMFWYRQDPGLGLRLIYFSYDVKMKEKGDIPEGYSVSREKKERFSLILESASTNQTSMYLCASSLNPGYEQYFGPGTRLTVT.

The V and J genes are TRBV7-9 and TRBJ1-2; 9 bases are shared with TRBD1. Germline lookup yields CDR1 SEHNR and CDR2 FQNEAQ (reference sequence). V trimming: 5 bases; J trimming: 3 bases; junction bases outside the gene matches: 4. The CDR3 has 14 residues. This CDR3 is CASSQTGGDYGYTF. The CDR3 DNA reads as TGTGCCAGCAGCCAGACAGGGGGGGACTATGGCTACACCTTC.

The V call is TRBV15, the J call TRBJ1-2, with 10 bases fitting TRBD1. J gave up 4 bases and V 3 bases, and 8 bases lay outside the gene matches. Germline-derived CDR1 and CDR2 are LNHNV and YYDKDF (reference sequence). The CDR3 has 16 residues. CDR3 nucleotides: TGTGCCACCAGCAGGGAAGGGACAGGGGCAGGCTATGGCTACACCTTC. This gives the protein CATSREGTGAGYGYTF.

The chain recombines TRBV21-1 with TRBJ2-5; the table's D gene call, TRBD2, was not cross checked with the DNA. TRBV21-1 is a known pseudogene. The CDR3 runs to 16 residues. CDR3 in amino acids: CASSLLAGGPWGTQYF. The DNA of the CDR3 is TGTGCCAGCAGTTTACTAGCGGGAGGGCCTTGGGGGACCCAGTACTTC.